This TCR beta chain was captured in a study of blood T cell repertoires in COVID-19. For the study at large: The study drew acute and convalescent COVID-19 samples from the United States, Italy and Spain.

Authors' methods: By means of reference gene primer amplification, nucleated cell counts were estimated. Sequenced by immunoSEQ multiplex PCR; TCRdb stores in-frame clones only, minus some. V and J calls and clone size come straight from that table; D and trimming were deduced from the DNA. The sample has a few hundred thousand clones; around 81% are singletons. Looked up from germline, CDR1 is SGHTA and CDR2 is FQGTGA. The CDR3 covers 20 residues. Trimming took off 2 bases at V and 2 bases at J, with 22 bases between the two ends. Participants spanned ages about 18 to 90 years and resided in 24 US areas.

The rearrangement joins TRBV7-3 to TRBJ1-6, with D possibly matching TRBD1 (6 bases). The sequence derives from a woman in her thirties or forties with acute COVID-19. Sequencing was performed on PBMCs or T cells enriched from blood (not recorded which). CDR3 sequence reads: CASSLPQARTEVPYNSPLHF. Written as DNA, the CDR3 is TGTGCCAGCAGCTTACCTCAGGCCCGGACAGAAGTCCCCTATAATTCACCCCTCCACTTT.